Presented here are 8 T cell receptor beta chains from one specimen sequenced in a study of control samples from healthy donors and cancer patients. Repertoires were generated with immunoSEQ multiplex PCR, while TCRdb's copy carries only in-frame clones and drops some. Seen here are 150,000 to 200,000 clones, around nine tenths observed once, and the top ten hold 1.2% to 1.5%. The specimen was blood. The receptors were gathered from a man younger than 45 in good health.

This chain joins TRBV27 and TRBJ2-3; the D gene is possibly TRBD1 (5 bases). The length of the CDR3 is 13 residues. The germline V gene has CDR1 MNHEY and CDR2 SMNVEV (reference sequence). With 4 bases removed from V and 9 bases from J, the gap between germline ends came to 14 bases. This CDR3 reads CASSSWTLRTQYF. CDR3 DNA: TGTGCCAGCAGTTCGTGGACACTGAGGACGCAGTATTTT.

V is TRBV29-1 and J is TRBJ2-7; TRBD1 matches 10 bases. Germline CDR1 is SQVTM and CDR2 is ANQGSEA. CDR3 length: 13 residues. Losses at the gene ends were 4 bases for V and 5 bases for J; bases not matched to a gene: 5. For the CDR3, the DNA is TGCAGCGTTGGGGGGACAGGGGACCACGAGCAGTACTTC. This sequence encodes CSVGGTGDHEQYF.

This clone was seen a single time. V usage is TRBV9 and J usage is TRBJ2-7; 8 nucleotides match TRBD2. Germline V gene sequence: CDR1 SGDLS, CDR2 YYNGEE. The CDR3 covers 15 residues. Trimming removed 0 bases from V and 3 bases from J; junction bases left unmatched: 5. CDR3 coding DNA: TGTGCCAGCAGCGTAGGATTAGCGGGGATCTACGAGCAGTACTTC. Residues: CASSVGLAGIYEQYF.

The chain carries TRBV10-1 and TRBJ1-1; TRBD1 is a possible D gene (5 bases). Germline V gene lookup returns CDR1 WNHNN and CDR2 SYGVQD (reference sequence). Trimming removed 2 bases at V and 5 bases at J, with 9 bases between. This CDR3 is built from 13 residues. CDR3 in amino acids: CASSERRGTEAFF. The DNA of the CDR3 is TGCGCCAGCAGTGAGCGGCGGGGGACTGAAGCTTTCTTT.

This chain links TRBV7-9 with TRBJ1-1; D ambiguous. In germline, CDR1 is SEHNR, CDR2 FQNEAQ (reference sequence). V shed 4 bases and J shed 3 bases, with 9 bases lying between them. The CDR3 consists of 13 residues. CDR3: CASSSPADTEAFF. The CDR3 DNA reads TGTGCCAGCAGCTCTCCAGCCGACACTGAAGCTTTCTTT.

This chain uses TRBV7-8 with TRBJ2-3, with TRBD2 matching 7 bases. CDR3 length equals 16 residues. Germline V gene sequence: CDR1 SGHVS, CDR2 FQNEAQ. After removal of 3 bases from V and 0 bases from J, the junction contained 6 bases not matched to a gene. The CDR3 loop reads CASSFWERGSTDTQYF. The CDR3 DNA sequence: TGTGCCAGCAGCTTTTGGGAGCGGGGAAGCACAGATACGCAGTATTTT.

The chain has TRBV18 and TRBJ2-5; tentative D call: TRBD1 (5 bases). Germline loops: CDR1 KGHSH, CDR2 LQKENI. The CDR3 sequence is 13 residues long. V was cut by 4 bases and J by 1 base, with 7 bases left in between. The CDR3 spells CASSRTSQETQYF. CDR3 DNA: TGTGCCAGCTCACGGACAAGCCAAGAGACCCAGTACTTC. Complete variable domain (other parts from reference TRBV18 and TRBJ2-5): NAGVMQNPRHLVRRRGQEARLRCSPMKGHSHVYWYRQLPEEGLKFMVYLQKENIIDESGMPKERFSAEFPKEGPSILRIQQVVRGDSAAYFCASSRTSQETQYFGPGTRLLVL.

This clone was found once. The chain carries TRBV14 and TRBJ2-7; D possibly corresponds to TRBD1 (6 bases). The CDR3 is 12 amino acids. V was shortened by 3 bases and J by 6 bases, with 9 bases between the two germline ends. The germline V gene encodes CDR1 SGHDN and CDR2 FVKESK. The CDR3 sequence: CASSHTGFEQYF. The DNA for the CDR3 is TGTGCCAGCAGCCATACAGGGTTCGAGCAGTACTTC.